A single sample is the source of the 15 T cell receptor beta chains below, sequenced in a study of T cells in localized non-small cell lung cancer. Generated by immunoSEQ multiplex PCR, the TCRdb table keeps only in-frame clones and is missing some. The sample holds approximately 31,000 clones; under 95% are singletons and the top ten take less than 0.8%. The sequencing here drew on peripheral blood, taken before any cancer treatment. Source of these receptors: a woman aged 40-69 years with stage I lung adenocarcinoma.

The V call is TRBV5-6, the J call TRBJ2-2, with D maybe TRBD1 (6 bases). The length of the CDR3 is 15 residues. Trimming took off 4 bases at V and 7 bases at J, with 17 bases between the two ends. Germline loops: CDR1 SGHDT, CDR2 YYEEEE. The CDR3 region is CASSPVGTLFGELFF. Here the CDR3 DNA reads TGTGCCAGCAGCCCGGTAGGGACATTGTTCGGGGAGCTGTTTTTT.

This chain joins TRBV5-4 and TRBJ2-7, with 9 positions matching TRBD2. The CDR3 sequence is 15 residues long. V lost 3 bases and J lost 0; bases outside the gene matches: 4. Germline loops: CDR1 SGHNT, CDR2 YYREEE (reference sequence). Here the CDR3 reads CASSSPGLASYEQYF. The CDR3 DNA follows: TGTGCCAGCAGCTCCCCGGGACTAGCCTCCTACGAGCAGTACTTC.

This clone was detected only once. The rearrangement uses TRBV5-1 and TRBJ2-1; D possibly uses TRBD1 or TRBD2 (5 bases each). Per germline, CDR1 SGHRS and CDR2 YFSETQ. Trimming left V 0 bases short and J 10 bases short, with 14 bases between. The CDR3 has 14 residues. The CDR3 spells CASSLAGKGREQFF. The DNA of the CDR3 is TGCGCCAGCAGCTTGGCCGGAAAGGGGAGAGAGCAGTTCTTC.

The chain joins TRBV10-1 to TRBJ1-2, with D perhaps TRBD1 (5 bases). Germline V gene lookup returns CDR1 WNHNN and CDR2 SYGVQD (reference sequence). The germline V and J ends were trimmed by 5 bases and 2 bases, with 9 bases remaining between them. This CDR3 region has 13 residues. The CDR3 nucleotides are TGCGCCAGCAGTTCGGGACGGAACTATGGCTACACCTTC. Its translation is CASSSGRNYGYTF.

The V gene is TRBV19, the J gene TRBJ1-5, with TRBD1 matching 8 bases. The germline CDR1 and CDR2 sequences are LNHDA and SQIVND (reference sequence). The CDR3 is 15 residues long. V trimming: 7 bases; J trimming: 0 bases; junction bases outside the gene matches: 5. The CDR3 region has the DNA TGTGCCAGTACCGCGACAGGGGCTAGCAATCAGCCCCAGCATTTT. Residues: CASTATGASNQPQHF. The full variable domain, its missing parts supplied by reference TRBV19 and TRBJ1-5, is DGGITQSPKYLFRKEGQNVTLSCEQNLNHDAMYWYRQDPGQGLRLIYYSQIVNDFQKGDIAEGYSVSREKKESFPLTVTSAQKNPTAFYLCASTATGASNQPQHFGDGTRLSIL.

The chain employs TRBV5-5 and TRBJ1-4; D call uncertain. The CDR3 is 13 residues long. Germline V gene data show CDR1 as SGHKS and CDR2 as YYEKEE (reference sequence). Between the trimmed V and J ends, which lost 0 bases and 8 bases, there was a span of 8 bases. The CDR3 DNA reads TGTGCCAGCAGCTTGGCCAGAGGGGAAAAACTGTTTTTT. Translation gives CASSLARGEKLFF. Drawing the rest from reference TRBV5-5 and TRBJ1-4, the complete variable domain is DAGVTQSPTHLIKTRGQQVTLRCSPISGHKSVSWYQQVLGQGPQFIFQYYEKEERGRGNFPDRFSARQFPNYSSELNVNALLLGDSALYLCASSLARGEKLFFGSGTQLSVL.

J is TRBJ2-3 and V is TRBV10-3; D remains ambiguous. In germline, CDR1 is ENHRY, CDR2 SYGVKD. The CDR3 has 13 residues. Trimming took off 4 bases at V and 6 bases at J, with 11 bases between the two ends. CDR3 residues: CAISGGLGDTQYF. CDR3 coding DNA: TGTGCCATCAGTGGGGGTTTGGGGGATACGCAGTATTTT.

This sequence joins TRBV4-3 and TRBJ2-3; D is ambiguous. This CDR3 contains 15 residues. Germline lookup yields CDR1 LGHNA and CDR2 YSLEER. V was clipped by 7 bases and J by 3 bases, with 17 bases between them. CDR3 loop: CASTQTPSETDTQYF. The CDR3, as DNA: TGCGCCAGCACTCAAACTCCAAGCGAGACAGATACGCAGTATTTT.

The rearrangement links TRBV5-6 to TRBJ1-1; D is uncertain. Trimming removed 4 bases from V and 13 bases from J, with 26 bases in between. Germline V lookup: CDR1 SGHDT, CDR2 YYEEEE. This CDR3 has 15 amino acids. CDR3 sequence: CASSPNRGSSSTGFF. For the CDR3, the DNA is TGTGCCAGCAGCCCGAACCGTGGCAGCTCCTCCACGGGTTTCTTT. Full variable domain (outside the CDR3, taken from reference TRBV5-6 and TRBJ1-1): DAGVTQSPTHLIKTRGQQVTLRCSPKSGHDTVSWYQQALGQGPQFIFQYYEEEERQRGNFPDRFSGHQFPNYSSELNVNALLLGDSALYLCASSPNRGSSSTGFFGQGTRLTVV.

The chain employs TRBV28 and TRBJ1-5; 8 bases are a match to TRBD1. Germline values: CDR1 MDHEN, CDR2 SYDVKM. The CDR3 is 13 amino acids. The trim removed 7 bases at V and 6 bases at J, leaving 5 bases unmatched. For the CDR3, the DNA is TGTGCCAGCAATACAGGGGGTAGTCAGCCCCAGCATTTT. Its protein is CASNTGGSQPQHF.

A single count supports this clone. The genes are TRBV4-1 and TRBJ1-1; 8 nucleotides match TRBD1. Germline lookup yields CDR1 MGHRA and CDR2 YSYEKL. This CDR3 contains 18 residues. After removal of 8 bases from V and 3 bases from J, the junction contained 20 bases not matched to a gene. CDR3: CASRPGPFSGTGDTEAFF. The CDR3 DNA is TGCGCCAGCCGTCCCGGCCCGTTTTCCGGGACAGGCGACACTGAAGCTTTCTTT.

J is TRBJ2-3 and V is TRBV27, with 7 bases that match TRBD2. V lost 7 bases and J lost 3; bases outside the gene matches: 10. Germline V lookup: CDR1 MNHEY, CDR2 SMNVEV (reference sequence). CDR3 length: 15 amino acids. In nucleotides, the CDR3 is TGTGCCAGCAAACGCGGGAGACTAGTAACAGATACGCAGTATTTT. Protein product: CASKRGRLVTDTQYF.

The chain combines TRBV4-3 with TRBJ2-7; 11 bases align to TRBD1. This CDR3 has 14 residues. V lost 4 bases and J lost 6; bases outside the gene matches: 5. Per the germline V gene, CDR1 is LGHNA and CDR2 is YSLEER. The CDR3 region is CASSRDRGYGEQYF. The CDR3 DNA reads TGCGCCAGCAGCCGGGACAGGGGGTACGGCGAGCAGTACTTC.

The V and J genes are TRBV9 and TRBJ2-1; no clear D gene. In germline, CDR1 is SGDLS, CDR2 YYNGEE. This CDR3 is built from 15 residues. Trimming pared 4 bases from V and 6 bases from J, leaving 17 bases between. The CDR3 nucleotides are TGTGCCAGCAGCTCAGAGGTCAGTCCCGCCAATGAGCAGTTCTTC. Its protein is CASSSEVSPANEQFF.

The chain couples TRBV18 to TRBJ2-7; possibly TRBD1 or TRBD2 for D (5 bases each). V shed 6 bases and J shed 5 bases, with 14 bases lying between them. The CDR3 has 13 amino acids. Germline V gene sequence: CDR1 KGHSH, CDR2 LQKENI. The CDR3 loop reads CASSPRRGDEQYF. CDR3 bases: TGTGCCAGCTCTCCTAGGAGAGGGGACGAGCAGTACTTC.